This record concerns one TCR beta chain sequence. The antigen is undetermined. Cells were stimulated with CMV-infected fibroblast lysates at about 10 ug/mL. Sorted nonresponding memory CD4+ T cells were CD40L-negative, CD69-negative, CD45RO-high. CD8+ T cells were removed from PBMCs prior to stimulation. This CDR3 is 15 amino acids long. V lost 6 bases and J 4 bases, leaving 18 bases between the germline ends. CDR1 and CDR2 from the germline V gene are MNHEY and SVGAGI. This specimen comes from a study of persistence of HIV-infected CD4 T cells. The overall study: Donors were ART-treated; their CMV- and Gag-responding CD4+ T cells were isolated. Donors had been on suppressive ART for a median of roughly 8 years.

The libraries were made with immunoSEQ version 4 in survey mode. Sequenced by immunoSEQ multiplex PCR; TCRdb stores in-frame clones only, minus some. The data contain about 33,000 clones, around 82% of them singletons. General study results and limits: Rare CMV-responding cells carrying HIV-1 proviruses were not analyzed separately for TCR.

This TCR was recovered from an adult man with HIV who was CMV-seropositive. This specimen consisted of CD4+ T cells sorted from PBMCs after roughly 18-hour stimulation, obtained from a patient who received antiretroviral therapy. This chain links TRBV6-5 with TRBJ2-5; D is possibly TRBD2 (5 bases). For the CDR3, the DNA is TGTGCCAGCAGGGCCCCCCCAGGACTGAGAGAGACCCAGTACTTC. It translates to CASRAPPGLRETQYF.